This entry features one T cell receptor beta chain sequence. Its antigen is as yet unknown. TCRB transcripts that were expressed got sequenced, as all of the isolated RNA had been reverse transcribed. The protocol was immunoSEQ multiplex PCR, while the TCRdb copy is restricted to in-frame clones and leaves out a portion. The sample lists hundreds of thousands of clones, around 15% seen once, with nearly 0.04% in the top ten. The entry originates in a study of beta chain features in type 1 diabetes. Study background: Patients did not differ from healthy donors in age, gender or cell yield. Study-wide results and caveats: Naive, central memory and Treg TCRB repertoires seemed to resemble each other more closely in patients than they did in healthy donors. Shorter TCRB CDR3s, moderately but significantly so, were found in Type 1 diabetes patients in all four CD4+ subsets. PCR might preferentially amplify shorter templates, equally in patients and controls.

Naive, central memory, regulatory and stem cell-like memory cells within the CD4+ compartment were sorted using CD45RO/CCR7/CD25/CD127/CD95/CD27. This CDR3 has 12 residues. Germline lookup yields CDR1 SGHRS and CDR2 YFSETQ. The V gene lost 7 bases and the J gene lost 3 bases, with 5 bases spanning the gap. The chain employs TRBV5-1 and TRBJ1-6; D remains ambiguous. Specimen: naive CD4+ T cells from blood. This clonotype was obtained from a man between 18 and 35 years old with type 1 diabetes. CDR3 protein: CASGDYNSPLHF. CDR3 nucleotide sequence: TGCGCCAGCGGGGACTATAATTCACCCCTCCACTTT.